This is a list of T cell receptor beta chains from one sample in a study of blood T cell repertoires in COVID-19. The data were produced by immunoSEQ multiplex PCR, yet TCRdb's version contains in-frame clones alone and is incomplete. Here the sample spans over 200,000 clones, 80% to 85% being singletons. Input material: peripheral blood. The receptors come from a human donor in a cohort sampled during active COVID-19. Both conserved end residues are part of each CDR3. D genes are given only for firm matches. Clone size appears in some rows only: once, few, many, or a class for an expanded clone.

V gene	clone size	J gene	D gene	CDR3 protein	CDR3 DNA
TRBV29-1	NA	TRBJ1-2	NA	CSVGAPEGYTF	TGCAGCGTTGGTGCGCCGGAGGGCTACACCTTC
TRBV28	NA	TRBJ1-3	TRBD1	CATSETQGARGNTIYF	TGTGCCACCTCAGAGACACAGGGGGCGAGGGGAAACACCATATATTTT
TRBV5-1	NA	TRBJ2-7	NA	CASTRGLLTYEQYF	TGCGCCAGCACTAGGGGCCTCCTTACCTACGAGCAGTACTTC
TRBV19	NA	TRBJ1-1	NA	CASSISGMGTEAFF	TGTGCCAGTAGTATATCAGGTATGGGCACTGAAGCTTTCTTT
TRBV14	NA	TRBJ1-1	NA	CASSLQGMGTEAFF	TGTGCCAGCAGCTTGCAGGGGATGGGCACTGAAGCTTTCTTT
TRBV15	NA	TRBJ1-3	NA	CATSRGLTAGNTIYF	TGTGCCACCAGCAGAGGACTGACGGCTGGAAACACCATATATTTT
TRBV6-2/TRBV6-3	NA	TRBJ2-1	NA	CASSRKGVLFNEQFF	TGTGCCAGCAGCCGGAAGGGAGTCTTATTCAATGAGCAGTTCTTC
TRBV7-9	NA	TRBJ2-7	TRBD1	CASSAAGTGGYEQYF	TGTGCCAGCAGCGCAGCCGGGACAGGGGGCTACGAGCAGTACTTC
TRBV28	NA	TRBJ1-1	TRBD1	CASSFPNRGTEAFF	TGTGCCAGCAGTTTCCCAAACAGGGGTACTGAAGCTTTCTTT
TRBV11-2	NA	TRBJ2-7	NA	CASSLFAAGTFYEQYF	TGTGCCAGCAGCTTATTTGCCGCCGGGACATTCTACGAGCAGTACTTC
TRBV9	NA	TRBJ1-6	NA	CASSAGVGNSPLHF	TGTGCCAGCAGCGCAGGGGTCGGTAATTCACCCCTCCACTTT
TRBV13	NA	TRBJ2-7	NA	CASSPIGALPYEQYF	TGTGCCAGCAGCCCTATAGGGGCGCTACCCTACGAGCAGTACTTC
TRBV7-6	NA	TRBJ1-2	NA	CASSSLDHYGYTF	TGTGCCAGCAGCTCACTCGATCACTATGGCTACACCTTC
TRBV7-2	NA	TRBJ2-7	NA	CASSLAAGNEQYF	TGTGCCAGCAGCTTAGCGGCGGGAAACGAGCAGTACTTC
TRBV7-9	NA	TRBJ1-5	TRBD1	CASSSGTGGYSNQPQHF	TGTGCCAGCAGCTCCGGGACAGGGGGATATAGCAATCAGCCCCAGCATTTT
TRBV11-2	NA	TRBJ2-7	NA	CASSPIRLRASSYEQYF	TGTGCCAGCAGCCCCATCCGGCTCAGGGCTAGCTCCTACGAGCAGTACTTC
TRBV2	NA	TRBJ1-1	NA	CASSEGGAGNTEAFF	TGTGCCAGCAGTGAAGGTGGTGCGGGGAACACTGAAGCTTTCTTT
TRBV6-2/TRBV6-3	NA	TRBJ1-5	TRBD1	CASSYSRRTGISSNQPQHF	TGTGCCAGCAGTTACTCACGAAGGACAGGGATTAGTAGCAATCAGCCCCAGCATTTT
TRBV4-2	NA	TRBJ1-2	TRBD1	CASSPEGQGNGYTF	TGTGCCAGCAGCCCGGAAGGACAGGGGAATGGCTACACCTTC
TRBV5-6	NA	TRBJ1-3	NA	CASSMTGNTIYF	TGTGCCAGCAGCATGACAGGAAACACCATATATTTT
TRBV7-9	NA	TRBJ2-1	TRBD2	CASTHSGRTRTYNEQFF	TGTGCCAGCACCCATAGCGGGAGGACCCGAACTTACAATGAGCAGTTCTTC
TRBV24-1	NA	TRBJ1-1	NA	CATSDLWWGVRPEAFF	TGTGCCACCAGTGATTTATGGTGGGGAGTTAGGCCTGAAGCTTTCTTT
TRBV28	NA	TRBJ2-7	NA	CASSLYAGYEQYF	TGTGCCAGCAGTTTATATGCGGGCTACGAGCAGTACTTC
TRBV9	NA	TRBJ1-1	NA	CASSVARQGTEAFF	TGTGCCAGCAGCGTAGCGAGGCAGGGCACTGAAGCTTTCTTT
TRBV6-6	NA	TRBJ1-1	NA	CAAGLLTEAFF	TGTGCCGCAGGACTACTAACTGAAGCTTTCTTT
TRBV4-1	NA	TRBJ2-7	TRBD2	CASSPGLAALYEQYF	TGCGCCAGCAGCCCGGGACTAGCGGCCTTATACGAGCAGTACTTC
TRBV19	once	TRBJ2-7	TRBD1	CASNLGQGASEQYF	TGTGCCAGTAACCTCGGACAGGGGGCGAGCGAGCAGTACTTC
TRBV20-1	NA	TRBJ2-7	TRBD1	CSAGQGDEQYF	TGCAGCGCGGGACAGGGAGACGAGCAGTACTTC
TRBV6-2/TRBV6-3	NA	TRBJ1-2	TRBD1	CASSYGARQGNYGYTF	TGTGCCAGCAGTTACGGGGCGCGACAGGGGAACTATGGCTACACCTTC
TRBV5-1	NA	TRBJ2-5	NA	CASSLVAGETQYF	TGCGCCAGCAGCTTGGTCGCGGGCGAGACCCAGTACTTC
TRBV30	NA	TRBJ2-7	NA	CAWSSGYEQYF	TGTGCCTGGAGCTCAGGGTACGAGCAGTACTTC
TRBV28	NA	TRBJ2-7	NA	CASSFVDTTYEQYF	TGTGCCAGCAGTTTCGTCGACACCACCTACGAGCAGTACTTC
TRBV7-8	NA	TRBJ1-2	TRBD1	CASSLTGTGAYGYTF	TGTGCCAGCAGCTTGACCGGGACAGGGGCCTATGGCTACACCTTC